This TCR beta chain was obtained from a study of Graves' ophthalmopathy and Graves' hyperthyroidism. General study results and limits: Blood repertoires reportedly contained most expanded thyroid clonotypes above 0.001 frequency.

The CDR3 is made up of 16 amino acids. CDR1 is LNHNV, CDR2 YYDKDF, per germline (reference sequence). RNA transcripts provided the template for amplifying TCR beta CDR3 regions. Second-round multiplex PCR followed a first-round RT-PCR using HTBI primers. TCRdb reprocessed the multiplex PCR reads with MiXCR, giving one entry per CDR3 protein. The sample contains around 1,000,000 distinct CDR3 sequences, 35% to 40% of which appear only once. Comment on this clonotype: Its specificity is unknown.

The rearrangement joins TRBV15 to TRBJ2-5; 8 positions match TRBD2. The DNA end lines up better with TRBJ2-1; the J call may be wrong. Sequencing was carried out using peripheral blood or thyroid tissue (not recorded which). The clonotype was recovered from an adult man with Graves' hyperthyroidism. CDR3 nucleotides: TGTGCCACCAGCAGTCCCGGGGTAGCGGGATTGTATGAGCAGTTCTTC. Translated, it gives CATSSPGVAGLYEQFF.